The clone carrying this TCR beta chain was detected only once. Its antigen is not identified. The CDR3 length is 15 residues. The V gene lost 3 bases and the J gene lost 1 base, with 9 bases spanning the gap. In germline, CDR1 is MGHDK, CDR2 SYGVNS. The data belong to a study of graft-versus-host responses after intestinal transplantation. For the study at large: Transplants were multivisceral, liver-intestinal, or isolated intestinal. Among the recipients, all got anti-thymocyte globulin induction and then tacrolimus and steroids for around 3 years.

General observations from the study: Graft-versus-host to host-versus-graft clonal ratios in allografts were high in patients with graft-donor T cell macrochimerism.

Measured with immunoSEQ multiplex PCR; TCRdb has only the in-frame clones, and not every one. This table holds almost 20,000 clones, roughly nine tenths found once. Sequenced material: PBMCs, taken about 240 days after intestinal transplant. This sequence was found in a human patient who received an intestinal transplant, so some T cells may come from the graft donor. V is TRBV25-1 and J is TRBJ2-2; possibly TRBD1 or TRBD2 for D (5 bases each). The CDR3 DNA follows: TGTGCCAGCAGTGATGGGACCTTGAACACCGGGGAGCTGTTTTTT. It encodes CASSDGTLNTGELFF.